A selection of T cell receptor beta chains follows, all from one sample in a study of radiation and T cells in renal cell carcinoma. Profiled with immunoSEQ multiplex PCR; TCRdb holds only in-frame clones, not every one. The sample consists of some 21,000 clones, approximately 54% of them appearing once. This material consisted of tumor tissue, taken from a patient whose treatment was nephrectomy without radiotherapy. Receptors were obtained from a human donor with renal cell carcinoma. The CDR3 runs from the conserved cysteine through the conserved F or W. A D gene is named only where the DNA matches it firmly. Size tells how often a clone was seen (once, few, many) or the class of an expanded clone, and some rows leave it out.

d_call,j_call,v_call,clone_size,cdr3_aa,cdr3_nt
NA,TRBJ1-1,TRBV18,few,CASSPPGLPEAFF,TGTGCCAGCTCACCCCCCGGCCTACCTGAAGCTTTCTTT
TRBD1,TRBJ2-7,TRBV6-1,NA,CASTLHGTGTYEQYF,TGTGCCAGCACCCTCCACGGGACAGGGACCTACGAGCAGTACTTC
NA,TRBJ2-1,TRBV5-1,NA,CASSSGLTTYNEQFF,TGCGCCAGCAGCTCGGGGCTAACTACCTACAATGAGCAGTTCTTC
NA,TRBJ1-1,TRBV7-2,NA,CASFYMNTEAFF,TGTGCCAGCTTCTACATGAACACTGAAGCTTTCTTT
NA,TRBJ2-7,TRBV7-2,NA,CASSLTAYEQYF,TGTGCCAGCAGCTTAACCGCCTACGAGCAGTACTTC
TRBD1,TRBJ1-4,TRBV18,NA,CASSHGTGAEKLFF,TGTGCCAGCTCACACGGGACAGGGGCGGAAAAACTGTTTTTT
TRBD1,TRBJ1-1,TRBV5-1,few,CASSLRTGGDANTEAFF,TGCGCCAGCAGCCTACGGACAGGGGGCGACGCGAACACTGAAGCTTTCTTT
NA,TRBJ1-5,TRBV12-5,NA,CASGPGTVIDQPQHF,TGTGCTAGTGGGCCCGGGACGGTGATTGATCAGCCCCAGCATTTT
TRBD1,TRBJ1-3,TRBV25-1,NA,CASSESGDRGHPGNTIYF,TGTGCCAGCAGTGAATCGGGGGATAGGGGGCATCCTGGAAACACCATATATTTT
NA,TRBJ1-6,TRBV7-2,NA,CASSLGRQTRGSNSPLHF,TGTGCCAGCAGCTTGGGTCGACAGACCAGGGGCTCGAATTCACCCCTCCACTTT
NA,TRBJ1-3,TRBV5-1,few,CASSLDGGRGNTIYF,TGCGCCAGCAGCTTGGATGGGGGGAGAGGAAACACCATATATTTT
NA,TRBJ1-5,TRBV19,NA,CASSFLTGGNQPQHF,TGTGCCAGTAGTTTCCTAACCGGAGGCAATCAGCCCCAGCATTTT
NA,TRBJ1-2,TRBV28,few,CASSGDRFNYGYTF,TGTGCCAGCAGCGGGGACCGATTTAACTATGGCTACACCTTC
NA,TRBJ1-2,TRBV7-2,NA,CASSLVSGTPNYGYTF,TGTGCCAGCAGCTTAGTCTCCGGGACACCTAACTATGGCTACACCTTC
NA,TRBJ1-1,TRBV6-1,NA,CASSAGNTEAFF,TGTGCCAGCAGTGCTGGGAACACTGAAGCTTTCTTT
NA,TRBJ1-2,TRBV19,NA,CASSIDQGSGGYTF,TGTGCCAGTAGTATAGACCAGGGATCGGGTGGCTACACCTTC
NA,TRBJ1-2,TRBV2,once,CASTPQAGNFYGYTF,TGTGCCAGCACCCCGCAGGCAGGAAATTTCTATGGCTACACCTTC
TRBD2,TRBJ2-3,TRBV7-2,NA,CASSPTSGGSYTQYF,TGTGCCAGCAGCCCGACTAGCGGGGGGTCCTATACGCAGTATTTT
NA,TRBJ1-1,TRBV5-4,once,CASSSENTEAFF,TGTGCCAGCAGCTCAGAGAACACTGAAGCTTTCTTT
TRBD2,TRBJ2-1,TRBV6-5,few,CASSLGLAAVDEQFF,TGTGCCAGCAGTTTGGGACTAGCGGCAGTCGATGAGCAGTTCTTC
NA,TRBJ2-1,TRBV4-3,NA,CASSQGDSYNEQFF,TGCGCCAGCAGCCAAGGGGATTCATACAATGAGCAGTTCTTC
TRBD1,TRBJ2-7,TRBV7-2,NA,CASSSAGTGTYEQYF,TGTGCCAGCAGCTCGGCCGGGACAGGCACCTACGAGCAGTACTTC